This note documents a single T cell receptor beta chain sequence. The germline gene is not matched at one end of the junction; a read error may be the cause. Germline-derived CDR1 and CDR2 are SGHAT and FQNNGV. The CDR3 runs 14 residues. This entry belongs to a study of control samples from healthy donors and cancer patients. Repertoires were generated with immunoSEQ multiplex PCR, while TCRdb's copy carries only in-frame clones and drops some. Found here are nearly 35,000 clones, approximately 93% of them singletons; the top ten hold about 1.5%. The chain recombines TRBV11-2 with TRBJ2-2; 13 positions match TRBD2. This TCR came from a man between 40 and 49 years old with colorectal cancer. Sequencing was carried out using PBMCs. As DNA, the CDR3 is TGTGCCAGCAGCCGAACCGGACTAGCGGGGGACCTGTTTTTT. The encoded protein is CASSRTGLAGDLFF.